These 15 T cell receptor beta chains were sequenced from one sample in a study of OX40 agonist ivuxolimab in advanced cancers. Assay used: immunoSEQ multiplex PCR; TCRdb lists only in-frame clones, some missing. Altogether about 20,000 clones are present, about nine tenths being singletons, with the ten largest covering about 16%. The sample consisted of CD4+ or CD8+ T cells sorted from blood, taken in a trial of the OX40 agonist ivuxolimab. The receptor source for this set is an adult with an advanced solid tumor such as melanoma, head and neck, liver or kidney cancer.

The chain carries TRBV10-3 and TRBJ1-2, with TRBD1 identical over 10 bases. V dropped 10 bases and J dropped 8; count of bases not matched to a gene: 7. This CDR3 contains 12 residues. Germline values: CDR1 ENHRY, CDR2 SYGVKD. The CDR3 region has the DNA TGTGCCAGCTCGACAGGGGGCAGGGGCTACACCTTC. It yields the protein CASSTGGRGYTF.

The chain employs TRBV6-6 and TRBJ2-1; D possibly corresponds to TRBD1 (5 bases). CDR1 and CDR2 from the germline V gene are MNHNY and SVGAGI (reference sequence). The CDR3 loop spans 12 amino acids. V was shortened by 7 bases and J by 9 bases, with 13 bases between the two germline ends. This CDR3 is CASNQGGGEQFF. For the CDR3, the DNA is TGTGCCAGCAACCAGGGTGGCGGTGAGCAGTTCTTC.

The CDR3 is CASSRGGRNSYNEQFF. The DNA for the CDR3 is TGTGCCAGCAGTCGCGGCGGGAGGAATTCCTACAATGAGCAGTTCTTC. The V gene is TRBV11-3, the J gene TRBJ2-1; 8 bases agree with TRBD2. CDR3 length: 16 amino acids. V trimming: 6 bases; J trimming: 1 base; junction bases outside the gene matches: 8. The germline V gene encodes CDR1 SGHNT and CDR2 YENEEA. Variable domain in full (rest from reference TRBV11-3 and TRBJ2-1): EAGVVQSPRYKIIEKKQPVAFWCNPISGHNTLYWYLQNLGQGPELLIRYENEEAVDDSQLPKDRFSAERLKGVDSTLKIQPAELGDSAVYLCASSRGGRNSYNEQFFGPGTRLTVL.

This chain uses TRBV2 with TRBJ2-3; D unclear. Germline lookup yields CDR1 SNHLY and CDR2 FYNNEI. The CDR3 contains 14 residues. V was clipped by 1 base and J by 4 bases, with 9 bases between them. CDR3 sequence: CASSEVNWADTQYF. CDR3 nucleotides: TGTGCCAGCAGTGAAGTCAACTGGGCAGATACGCAGTATTTT.

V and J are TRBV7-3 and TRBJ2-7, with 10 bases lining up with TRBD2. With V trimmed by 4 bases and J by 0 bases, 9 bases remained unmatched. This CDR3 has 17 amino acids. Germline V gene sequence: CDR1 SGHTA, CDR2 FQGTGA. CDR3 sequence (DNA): TGTGCCAGCAGCTCTGGTAGCGGGAGGTCGAGCTCCTACGAGCAGTACTTC. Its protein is CASSSGSGRSSSYEQYF.

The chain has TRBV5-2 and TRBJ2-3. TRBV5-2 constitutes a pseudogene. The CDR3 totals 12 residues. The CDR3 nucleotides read TGTGCCAGCAGCTTAGTCCCAGATACGCAGTATTTT. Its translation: CASSLVPDTQYF.

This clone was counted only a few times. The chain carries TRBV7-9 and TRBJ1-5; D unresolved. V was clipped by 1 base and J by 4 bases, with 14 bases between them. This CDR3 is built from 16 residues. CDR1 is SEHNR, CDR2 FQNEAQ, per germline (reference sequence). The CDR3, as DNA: TGTGCCAGCAGCTTAGTGGGAGGTGACGGAAATCAGCCCCAGCATTTT. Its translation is CASSLVGGDGNQPQHF.

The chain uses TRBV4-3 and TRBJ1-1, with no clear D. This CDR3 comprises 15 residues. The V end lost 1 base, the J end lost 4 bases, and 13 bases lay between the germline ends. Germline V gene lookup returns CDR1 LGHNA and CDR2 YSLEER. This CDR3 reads CASSQGYGGVTEAFF. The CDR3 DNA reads TGCGCCAGCAGCCAAGGGTACGGCGGGGTCACTGAAGCTTTCTTT.

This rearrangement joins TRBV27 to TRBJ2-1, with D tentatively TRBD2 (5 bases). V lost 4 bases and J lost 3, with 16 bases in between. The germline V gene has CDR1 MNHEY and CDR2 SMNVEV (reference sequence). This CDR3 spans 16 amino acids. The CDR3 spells CASSSLRGGNYNEQFF. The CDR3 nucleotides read TGTGCCAGCAGTTCCCTTCGGGGTGGGAACTACAATGAGCAGTTCTTC.

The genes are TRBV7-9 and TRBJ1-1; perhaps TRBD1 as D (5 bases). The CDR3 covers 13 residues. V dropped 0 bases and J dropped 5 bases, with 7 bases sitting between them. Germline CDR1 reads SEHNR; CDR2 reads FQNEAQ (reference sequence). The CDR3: CASSLAEGTEAFF. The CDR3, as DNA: TGTGCCAGCAGCTTAGCCGAGGGGACTGAAGCTTTCTTT.

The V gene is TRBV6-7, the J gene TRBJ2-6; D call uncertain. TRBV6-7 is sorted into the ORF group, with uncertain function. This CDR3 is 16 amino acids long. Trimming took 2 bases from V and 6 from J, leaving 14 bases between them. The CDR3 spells CASSYPGSLKANVLTF. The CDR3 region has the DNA TGTGCCAGCAGTTACCCCGGAAGCCTGAAGGCCAACGTCCTGACTTTC.

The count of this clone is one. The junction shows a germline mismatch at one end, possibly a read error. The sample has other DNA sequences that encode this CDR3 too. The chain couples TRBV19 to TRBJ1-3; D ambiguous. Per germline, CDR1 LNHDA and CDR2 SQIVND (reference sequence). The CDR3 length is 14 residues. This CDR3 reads CASSTGSGGNTIYF. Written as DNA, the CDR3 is TGTGCCAGTAGTACCGGGAGCGGAGGAAACACCATATATTTC.

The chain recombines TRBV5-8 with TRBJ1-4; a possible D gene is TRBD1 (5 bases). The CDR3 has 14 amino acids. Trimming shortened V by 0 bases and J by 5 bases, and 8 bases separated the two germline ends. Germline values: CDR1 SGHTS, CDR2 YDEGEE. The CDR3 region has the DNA TGTGCCAGCAGCTTGGGACAGCGGAATGAAAAACTGTTTTTT. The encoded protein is CASSLGQRNEKLFF.

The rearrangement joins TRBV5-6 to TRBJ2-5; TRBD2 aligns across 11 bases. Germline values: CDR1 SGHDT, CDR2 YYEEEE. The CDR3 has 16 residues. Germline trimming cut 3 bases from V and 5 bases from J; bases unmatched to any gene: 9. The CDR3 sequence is CASSSLAGGPGETQYF. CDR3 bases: TGTGCCAGCAGCTCTTTAGCGGGAGGGCCAGGTGAGACCCAGTACTTC.

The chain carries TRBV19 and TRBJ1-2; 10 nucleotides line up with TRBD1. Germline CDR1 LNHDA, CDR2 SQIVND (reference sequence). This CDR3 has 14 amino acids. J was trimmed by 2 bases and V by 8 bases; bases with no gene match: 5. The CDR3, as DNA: TGTGCCAGTCGAGGGACAGGGGTAAACTATGGCTACACCTTC. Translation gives CASRGTGVNYGYTF.